This TCR beta chain is from a study of T cells in localized non-small cell lung cancer. Study-wide results and caveats: Owing to sequencing of a solitary tumor region, heterogeneity cannot be discounted. Researchers found a median roughly 50 of the top 100 tumor clones in adjacent lung.

This clone has only one observation. Its antigen is not known. Trimming removed 3 bases at V and 4 bases at J, with 6 bases between. Looked up from germline, CDR1 is DFQATT and CDR2 is SNEGSKA (reference sequence). This CDR3 has 11 residues. This table comes from immunoSEQ multiplex PCR, and its TCRdb copy is limited to in-frame clones, with some not included. The profile covers more than 45,000 clones, with about nine tenths appearing a single time and more than 15% taken by the ten largest. This clonotype was obtained from a male donor aged 60 or over with stage III squamous cell lung carcinoma. The chain recombines TRBV20-1 with TRBJ2-5; D gene unclear. The sample was peripheral blood, taken before any cancer treatment. This chain's CDR3 is CSASVGETQYF. CDR3 DNA sequence: TGCAGTGCTAGCGTCGGAGAGACCCAGTACTTC.